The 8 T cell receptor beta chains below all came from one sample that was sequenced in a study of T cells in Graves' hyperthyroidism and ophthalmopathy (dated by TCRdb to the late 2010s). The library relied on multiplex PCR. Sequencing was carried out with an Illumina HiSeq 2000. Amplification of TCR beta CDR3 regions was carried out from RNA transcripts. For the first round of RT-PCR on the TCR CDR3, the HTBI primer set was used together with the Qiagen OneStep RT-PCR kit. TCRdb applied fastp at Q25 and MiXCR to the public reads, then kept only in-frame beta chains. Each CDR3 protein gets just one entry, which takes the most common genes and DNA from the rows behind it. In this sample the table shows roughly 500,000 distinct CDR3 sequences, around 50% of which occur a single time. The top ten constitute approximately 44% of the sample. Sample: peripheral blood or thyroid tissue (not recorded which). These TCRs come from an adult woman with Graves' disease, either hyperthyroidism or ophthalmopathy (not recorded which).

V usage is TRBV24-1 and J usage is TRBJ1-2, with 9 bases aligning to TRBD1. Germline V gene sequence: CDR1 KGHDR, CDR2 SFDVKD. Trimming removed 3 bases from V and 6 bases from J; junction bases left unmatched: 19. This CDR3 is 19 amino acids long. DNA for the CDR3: TGTGCCACCAGTGATGTAACCGGGACAGGGATTGTCGGATGGGATGGCTACACCTTC. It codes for CATSDVTGTGIVGWDGYTF.

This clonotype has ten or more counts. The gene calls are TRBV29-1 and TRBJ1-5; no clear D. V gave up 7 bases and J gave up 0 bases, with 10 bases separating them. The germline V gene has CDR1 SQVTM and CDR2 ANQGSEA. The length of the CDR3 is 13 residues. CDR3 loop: CSAVSHSNQPQHF. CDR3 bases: TGCAGCGCCGTGTCACATAGCAATCAGCCCCAGCATTTT.

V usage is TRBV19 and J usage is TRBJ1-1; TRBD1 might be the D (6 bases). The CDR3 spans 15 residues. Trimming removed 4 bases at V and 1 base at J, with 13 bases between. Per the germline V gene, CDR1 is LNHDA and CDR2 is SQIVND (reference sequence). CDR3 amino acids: CASSNGGGANTEAFF. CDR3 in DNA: TGTGCCAGTAGTAATGGAGGGGGAGCGAACACTGAAGCTTTCTTT.

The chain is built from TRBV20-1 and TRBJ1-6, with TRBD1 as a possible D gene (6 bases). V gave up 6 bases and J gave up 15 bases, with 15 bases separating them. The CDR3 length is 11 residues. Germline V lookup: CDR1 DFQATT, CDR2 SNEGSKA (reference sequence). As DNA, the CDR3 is TGCAGTGCGATCAACAGGGTCCTCCTCCACTTT. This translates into CSAINRVLLHF.

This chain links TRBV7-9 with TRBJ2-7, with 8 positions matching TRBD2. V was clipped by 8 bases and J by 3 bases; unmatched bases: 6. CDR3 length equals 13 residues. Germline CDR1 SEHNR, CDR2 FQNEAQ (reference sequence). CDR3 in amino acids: CASGRGTSYEQYF. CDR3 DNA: TGTGCCAGCGGACGAGGGACTAGCTACGAGCAGTACTTC.

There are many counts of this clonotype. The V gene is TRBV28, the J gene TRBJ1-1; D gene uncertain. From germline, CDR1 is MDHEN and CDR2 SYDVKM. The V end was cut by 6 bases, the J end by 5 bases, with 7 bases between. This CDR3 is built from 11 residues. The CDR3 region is CASSWRTEAFF. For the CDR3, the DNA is TGTGCCAGCAGCTGGCGGACTGAAGCTTTCTTT.

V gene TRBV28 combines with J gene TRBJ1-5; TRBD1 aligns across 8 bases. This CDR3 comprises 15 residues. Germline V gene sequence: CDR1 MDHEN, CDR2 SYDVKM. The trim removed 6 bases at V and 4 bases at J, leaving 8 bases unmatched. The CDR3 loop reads CASSPPHRGNQPQHF. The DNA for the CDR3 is TGTGCCAGCAGCCCCCCCCACAGGGGGAATCAGCCCCAGCATTTT.

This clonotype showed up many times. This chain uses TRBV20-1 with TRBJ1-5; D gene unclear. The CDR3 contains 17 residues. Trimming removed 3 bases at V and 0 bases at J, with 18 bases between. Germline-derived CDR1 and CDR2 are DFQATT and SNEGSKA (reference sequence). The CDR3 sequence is CSASGGTQDISNQPQHF. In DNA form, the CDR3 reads TGCAGTGCTAGCGGTGGTACCCAAGACATTAGCAATCAGCCCCAGCATTTT.